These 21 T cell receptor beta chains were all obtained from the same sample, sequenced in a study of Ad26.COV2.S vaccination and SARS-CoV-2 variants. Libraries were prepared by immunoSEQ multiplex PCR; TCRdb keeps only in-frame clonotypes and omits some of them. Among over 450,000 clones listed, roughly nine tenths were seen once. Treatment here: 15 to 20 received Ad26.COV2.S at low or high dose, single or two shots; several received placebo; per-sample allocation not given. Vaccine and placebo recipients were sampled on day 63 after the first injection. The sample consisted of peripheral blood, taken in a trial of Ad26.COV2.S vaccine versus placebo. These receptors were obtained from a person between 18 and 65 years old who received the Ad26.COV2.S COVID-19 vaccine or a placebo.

This CDR3 is CASSQEASGIYEQYF. The CDR3, as DNA: TGTGCCAGCAGCCAAGAGGCTAGCGGGATCTACGAGCAGTACTTC. This rearrangement joins TRBV3-1 (or the pseudogene TRBV3-2) to TRBJ2-7; 9 positions agree with TRBD2. This CDR3 is 15 amino acids long. Trimming took 0 bases from V and 3 from J; bases not matched to a gene: 3. Germline CDR1 is LGHDT and CDR2 is YNNKEL (reference sequence).

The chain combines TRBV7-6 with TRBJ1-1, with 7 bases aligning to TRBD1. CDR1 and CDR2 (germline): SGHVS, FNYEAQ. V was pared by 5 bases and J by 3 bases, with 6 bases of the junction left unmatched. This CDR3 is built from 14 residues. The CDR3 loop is CASSPTGQHTEAFF. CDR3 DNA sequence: TGTGCCAGCAGCCCGACGGGACAGCACACTGAAGCTTTCTTT. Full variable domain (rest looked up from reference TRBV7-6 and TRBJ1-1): GAGVSQSPRYKVTKRGQDVALRCDPISGHVSLYWYRQALGQGPEFLTYFNYEAQQDKSGLPNDRFSAERPEGSISTLTIQRTEQRDSAMYRCASSPTGQHTEAFFGQGTRLTVV.

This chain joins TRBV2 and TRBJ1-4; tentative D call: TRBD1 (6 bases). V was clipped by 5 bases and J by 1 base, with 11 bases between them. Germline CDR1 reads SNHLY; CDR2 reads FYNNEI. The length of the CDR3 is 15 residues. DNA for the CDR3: TGTGCCAGCAGTAAAAAGACAGGAACTAATGAAAAACTGTTTTTT. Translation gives CASSKKTGTNEKLFF.

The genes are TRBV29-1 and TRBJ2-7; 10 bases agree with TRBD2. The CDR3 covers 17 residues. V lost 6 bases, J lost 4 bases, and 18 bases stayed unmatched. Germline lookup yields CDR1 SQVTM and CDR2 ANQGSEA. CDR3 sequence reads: CSVVPRDWLAGEYEQYF. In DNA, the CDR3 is TGCAGCGTCGTGCCGAGGGACTGGCTAGCGGGAGAATACGAGCAGTACTTC.

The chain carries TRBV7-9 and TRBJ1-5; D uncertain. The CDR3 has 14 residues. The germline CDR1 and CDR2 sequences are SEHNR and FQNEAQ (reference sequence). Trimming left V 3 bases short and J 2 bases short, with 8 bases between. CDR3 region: CASSFSGGNQPQHF. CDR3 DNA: TGTGCCAGCAGCTTTTCAGGAGGCAATCAGCCCCAGCATTTT.

CDR3 in DNA: TGTGCCAGCAGCCTTCCCAATTCCGACGAGCAGTACTTC. This codes for CASSLPNSDEQYF. The chain is built from TRBV9 and TRBJ2-7; D not resolved. In germline, CDR1 is SGDLS, CDR2 YYNGEE. The CDR3 sequence is 13 residues long. V dropped 4 bases and J dropped 5 bases, with 13 bases sitting between them.

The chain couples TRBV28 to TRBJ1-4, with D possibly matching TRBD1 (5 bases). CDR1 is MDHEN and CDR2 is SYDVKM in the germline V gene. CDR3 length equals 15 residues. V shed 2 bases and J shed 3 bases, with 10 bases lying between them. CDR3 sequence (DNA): TGTGCCAGCAGTTTAGGGGGTAACTCTAATGAAAAACTGTTTTTT. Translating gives CASSLGGNSNEKLFF.

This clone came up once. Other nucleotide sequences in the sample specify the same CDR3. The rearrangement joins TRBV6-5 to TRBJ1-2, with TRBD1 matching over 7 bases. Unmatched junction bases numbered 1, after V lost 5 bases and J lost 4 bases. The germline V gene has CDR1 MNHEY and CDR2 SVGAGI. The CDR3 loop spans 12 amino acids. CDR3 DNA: TGTGCCAGCAGTCGACAGGGCTATGGCTACACCTTC. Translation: CASSRQGYGYTF.

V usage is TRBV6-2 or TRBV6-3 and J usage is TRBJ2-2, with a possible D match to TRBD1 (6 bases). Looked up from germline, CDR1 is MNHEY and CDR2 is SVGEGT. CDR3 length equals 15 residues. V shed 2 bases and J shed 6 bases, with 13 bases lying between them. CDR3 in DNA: TGTGCCAGCAGTTACAGGGTAGGGGGAGCCGGGGAGCTGTTTTTT. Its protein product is CASSYRVGGAGELFF.

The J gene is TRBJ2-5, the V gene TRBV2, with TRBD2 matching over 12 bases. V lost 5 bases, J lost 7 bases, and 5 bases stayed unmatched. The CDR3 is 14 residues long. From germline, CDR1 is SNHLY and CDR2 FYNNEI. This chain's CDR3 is CASSPTSGGGTQYF. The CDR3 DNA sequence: TGTGCCAGCAGTCCGACTAGCGGGGGAGGGACCCAGTACTTC.

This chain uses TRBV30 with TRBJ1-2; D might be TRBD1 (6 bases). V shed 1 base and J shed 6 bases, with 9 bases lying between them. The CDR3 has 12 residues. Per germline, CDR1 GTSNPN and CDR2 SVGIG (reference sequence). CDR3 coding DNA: TGTGCCTGGAGTGCCGGGGGGCATGGCTACACCTTC. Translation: CAWSAGGHGYTF.

The CDR3 region is CASSPGQGARNYGYTF. CDR3 nucleotides: TGTGCCAGCAGCCCAGGACAGGGGGCGCGTAACTATGGCTACACCTTC. The chain couples TRBV7-6 to TRBJ1-2; 11 bases align to TRBD1. J was trimmed by 1 base and V by 5 bases; bases with no gene match: 6. The germline gives CDR1 SGHVS, CDR2 FNYEAQ. This CDR3 has 16 amino acids.

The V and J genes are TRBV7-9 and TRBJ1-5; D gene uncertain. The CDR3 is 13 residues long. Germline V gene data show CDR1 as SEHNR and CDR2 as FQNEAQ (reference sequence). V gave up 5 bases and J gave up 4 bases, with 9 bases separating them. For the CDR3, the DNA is TGTGCCAGCAGCCCTACAGCGAATCAGCCCCAGCATTTT. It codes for CASSPTANQPQHF.

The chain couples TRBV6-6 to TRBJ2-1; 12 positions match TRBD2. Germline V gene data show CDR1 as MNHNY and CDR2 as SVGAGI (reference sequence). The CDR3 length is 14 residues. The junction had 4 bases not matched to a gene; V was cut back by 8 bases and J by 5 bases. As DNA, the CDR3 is TGTGCCAGCCATCTAGCGGGAGGGCACAATGAGCAGTTCTTC. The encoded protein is CASHLAGGHNEQFF.

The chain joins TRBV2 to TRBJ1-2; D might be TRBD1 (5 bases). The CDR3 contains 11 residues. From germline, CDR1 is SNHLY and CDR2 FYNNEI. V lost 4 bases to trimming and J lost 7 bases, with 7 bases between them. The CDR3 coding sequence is TGTGCCAGCAGTGGAGGGGTTGGCTACACCTTC. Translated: CASSGGVGYTF.

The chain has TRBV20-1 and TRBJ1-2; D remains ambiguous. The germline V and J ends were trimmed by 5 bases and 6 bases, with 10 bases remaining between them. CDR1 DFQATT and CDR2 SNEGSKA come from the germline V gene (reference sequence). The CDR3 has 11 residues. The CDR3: CSAFGLDGYTF. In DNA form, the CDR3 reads TGCAGTGCTTTCGGACTGGATGGCTACACCTTC.

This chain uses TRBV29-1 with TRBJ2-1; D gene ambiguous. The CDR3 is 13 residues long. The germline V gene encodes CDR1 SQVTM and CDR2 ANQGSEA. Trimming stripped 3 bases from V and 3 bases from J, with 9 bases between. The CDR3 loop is CSVDRHIYNEQFF. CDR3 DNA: TGCAGCGTTGACAGGCATATCTACAATGAGCAGTTCTTC.

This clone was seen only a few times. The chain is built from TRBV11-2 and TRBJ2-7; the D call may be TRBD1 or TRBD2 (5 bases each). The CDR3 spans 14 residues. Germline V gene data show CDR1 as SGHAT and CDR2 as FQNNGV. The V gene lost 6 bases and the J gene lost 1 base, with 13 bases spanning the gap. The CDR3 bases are TGTGCCAGCAGTCCCGGGACGGATTCCTACGAGCAGTACTTC. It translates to CASSPGTDSYEQYF.

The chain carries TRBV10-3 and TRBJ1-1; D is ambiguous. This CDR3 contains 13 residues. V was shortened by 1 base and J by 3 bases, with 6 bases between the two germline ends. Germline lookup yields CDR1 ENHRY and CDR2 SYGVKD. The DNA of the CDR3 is TGTGCCATCAGTGAGTTCCAGTACACTGAAGCTTTCTTT. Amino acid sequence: CAISEFQYTEAFF.

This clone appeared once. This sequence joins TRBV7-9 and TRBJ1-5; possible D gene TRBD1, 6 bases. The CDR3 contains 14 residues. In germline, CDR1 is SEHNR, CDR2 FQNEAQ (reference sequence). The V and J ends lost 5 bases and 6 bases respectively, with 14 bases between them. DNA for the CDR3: TGTGCCAGCAGCGTTGGGACAAAGGGTCAGCCCCAGCATTTT. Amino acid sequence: CASSVGTKGQPQHF. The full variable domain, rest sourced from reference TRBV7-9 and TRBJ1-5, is DTGVSQNPRHKITKRGQNVTFRCDPISEHNRLYWYRQTLGQGPEFLTYFQNEAQLEKSRLLSDRFSAERPKGSFSTLEIQRTEQGDSAMYLCASSVGTKGQPQHFGDGTRLSIL.

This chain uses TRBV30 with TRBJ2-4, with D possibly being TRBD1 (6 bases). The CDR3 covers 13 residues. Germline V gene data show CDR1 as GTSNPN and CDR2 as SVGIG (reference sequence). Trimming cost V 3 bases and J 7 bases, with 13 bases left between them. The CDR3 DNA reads TGTGCCTGGAGCTCGGGACAAAGGAACATTCAGTACTTC. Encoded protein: CAWSSGQRNIQYF.